This T cell receptor beta chain was sequenced for a study of shared clonotypes between healthy human individuals. Whole-study findings and limits: The study sampled only blood, and tissue repertoires likely differ.

The table came from immunoSEQ multiplex PCR; TCRdb's copy has only in-frame clones and leaves some out. This table holds about 230,000 clones, about 69% found once. V shed 2 bases, J shed 9 bases, and the junction held 4 bases outside the gene matches. The CDR3 contains 13 residues. CDR1 KGHSH and CDR2 LQKENI come from the germline V gene. To note about this clone: No antigen is known for it.

Sequenced material: memory CD4+ T cells sorted from blood. The subset was: CD45RA-negative fraction. The chain combines TRBV18 with TRBJ2-7, with 10 bases aligning to TRBD1. This sequence originates from a young man in good health. The CDR3 region has the DNA TGTGCCAGCTCACCAAAGGGACAGGGGATGCAGTACTTC. Translating it yields CASSPKGQGMQYF.